This T cell receptor (beta chain) was captured in a study of Ad26.COV2.S vaccination and SARS-CoV-2 variants. The CDR3 is 14 amino acids. The V gene end was trimmed by 3 bases and the J gene end by 1 base; junction bases not matched to a gene: 3. CDR1 and CDR2 (germline): SGDLS, YYNGEE. Treatment here: some 20 received Ad26.COV2.S at low or high dose, single or two shots; roughly 5 received placebo; per-sample allocation not given. On day 63 after the first injection, vaccine and placebo recipients gave samples. Vaccination employed an Ad26 vector expressing the Wuhan-strain SARS-CoV-2 spike. The protocol was immunoSEQ multiplex PCR, while the TCRdb copy is restricted to in-frame clones and leaves out a portion. The sample carries a few hundred thousand clones, around 87% recorded once.

The sample was peripheral blood, taken in a trial of Ad26.COV2.S vaccine versus placebo. The chain is built from TRBV9 and TRBJ2-7, with 8 bases fitting TRBD1. This sequence originates from a person between 18 and 59 years old who received the Ad26.COV2.S COVID-19 vaccine or a placebo. DNA of the CDR3: TGTGCCAGCAGCGCAGGGGACAGGTCCTACGAGCAGTACTTC. It is translated as CASSAGDRSYEQYF.